This paragraph reports one T cell receptor (beta chain). TCRdb's copy holds only in-frame clones and misses some; the assay was immunoSEQ multiplex PCR. The data contain about 250,000 clones, less than 90% of them singletons. The sample is drawn from a study of cytomegalovirus exposure and HLA in healthy donors. Germline V gene sequence: CDR1 MGHRA, CDR2 YSYEKL. V was clipped by 1 base and J by 2 bases; unmatched bases: 1. The CDR3 runs 14 residues. The chain carries TRBV4-1 and TRBJ2-5, with 7 bases that match TRBD1. The origin of this receptor is a man between 18 and 29 years old in good health and CMV-seropositive. The sample consisted of PBMCs. CDR3 loop: CASSQGDSQETQYF. The CDR3 bases are TGCGCCAGCAGCCAAGGGGACAGTCAAGAGACCCAGTACTTC.